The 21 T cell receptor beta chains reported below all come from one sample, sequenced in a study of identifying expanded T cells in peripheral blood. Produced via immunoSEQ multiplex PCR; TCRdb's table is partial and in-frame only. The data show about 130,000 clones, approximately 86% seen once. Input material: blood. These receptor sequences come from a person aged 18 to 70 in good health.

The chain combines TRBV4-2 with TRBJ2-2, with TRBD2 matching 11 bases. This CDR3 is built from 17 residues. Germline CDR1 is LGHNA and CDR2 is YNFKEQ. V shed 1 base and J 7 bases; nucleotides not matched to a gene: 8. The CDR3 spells CASSQGTSGSSLGELFF. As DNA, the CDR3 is TGTGCCAGCAGCCAAGGAACTAGCGGGAGTTCCCTCGGGGAGCTGTTTTTT.

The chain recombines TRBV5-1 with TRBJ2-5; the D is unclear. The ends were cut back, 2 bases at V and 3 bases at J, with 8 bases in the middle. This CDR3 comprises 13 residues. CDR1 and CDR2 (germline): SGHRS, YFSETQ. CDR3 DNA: TGCGCCAGCAGCTTCCAGAGCAAAGAGACCCAGTACTTC. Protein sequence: CASSFQSKETQYF.

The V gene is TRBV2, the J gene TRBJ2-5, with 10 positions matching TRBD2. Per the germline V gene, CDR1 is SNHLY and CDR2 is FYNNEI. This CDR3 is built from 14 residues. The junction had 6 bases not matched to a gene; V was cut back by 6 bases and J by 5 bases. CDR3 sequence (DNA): TGTGCCAGCAGGGTAGCGGGGGGAGGGGAGACCCAGTACTTC. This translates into CASRVAGGGETQYF.

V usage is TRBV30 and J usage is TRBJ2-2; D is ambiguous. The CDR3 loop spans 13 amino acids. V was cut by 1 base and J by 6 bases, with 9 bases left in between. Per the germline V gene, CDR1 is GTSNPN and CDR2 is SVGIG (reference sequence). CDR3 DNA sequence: TGTGCCTGGAGTGCTTCCACCGCCGGGGAGCTGTTTTTT. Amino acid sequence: CAWSASTAGELFF.

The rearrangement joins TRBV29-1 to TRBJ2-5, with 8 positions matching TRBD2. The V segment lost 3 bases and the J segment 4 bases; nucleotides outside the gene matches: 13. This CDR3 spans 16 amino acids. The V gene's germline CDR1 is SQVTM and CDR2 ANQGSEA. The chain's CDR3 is CSVDTSGYPHGETQYF. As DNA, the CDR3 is TGCAGCGTTGACACTAGCGGTTATCCCCACGGAGAGACCCAGTACTTC.

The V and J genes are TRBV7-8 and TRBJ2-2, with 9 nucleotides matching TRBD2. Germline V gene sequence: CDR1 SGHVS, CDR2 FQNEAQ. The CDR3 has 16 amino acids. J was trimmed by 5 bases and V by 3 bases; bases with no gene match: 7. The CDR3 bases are TGTGCCAGCAGCTTCGTTAGTAGCGGGAGAACCGGGGAGCTGTTTTTT. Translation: CASSFVSSGRTGELFF.

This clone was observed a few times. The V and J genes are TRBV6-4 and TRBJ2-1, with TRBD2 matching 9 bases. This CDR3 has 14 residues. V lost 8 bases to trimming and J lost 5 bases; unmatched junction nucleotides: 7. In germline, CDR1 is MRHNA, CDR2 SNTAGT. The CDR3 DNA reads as TGTGCCAGCCGTCTGCGGGAGGGGGACAATGAGCAGTTCTTC. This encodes CASRLREGDNEQFF.

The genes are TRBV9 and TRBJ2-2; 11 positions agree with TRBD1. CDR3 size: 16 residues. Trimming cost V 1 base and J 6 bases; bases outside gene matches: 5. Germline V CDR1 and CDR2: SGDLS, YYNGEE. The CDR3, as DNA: TGTGCCAGCAGCGTATCCGGACAGGGGGCTGCCGGGGAGCTGTTTTTT. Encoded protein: CASSVSGQGAAGELFF.

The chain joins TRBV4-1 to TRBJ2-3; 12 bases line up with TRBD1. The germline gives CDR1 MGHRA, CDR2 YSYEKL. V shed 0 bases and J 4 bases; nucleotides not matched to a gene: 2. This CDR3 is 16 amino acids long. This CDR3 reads CASSQEGQGAADTQYF. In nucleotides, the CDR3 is TGCGCCAGCAGCCAAGAGGGACAGGGGGCAGCAGATACGCAGTATTTT.

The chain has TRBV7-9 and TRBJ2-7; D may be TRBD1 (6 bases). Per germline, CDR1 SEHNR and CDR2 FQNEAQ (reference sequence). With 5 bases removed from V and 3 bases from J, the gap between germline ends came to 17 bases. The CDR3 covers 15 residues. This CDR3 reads CASSPLGTGNYEQYF. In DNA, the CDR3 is TGTGCCAGCAGCCCCCTCGGCACAGGGAACTACGAGCAGTACTTC.

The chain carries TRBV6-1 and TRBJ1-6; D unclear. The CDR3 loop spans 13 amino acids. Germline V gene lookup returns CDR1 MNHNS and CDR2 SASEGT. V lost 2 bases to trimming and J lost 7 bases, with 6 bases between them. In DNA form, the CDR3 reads TGTGCCAGCAGTGAATCGCTAAATTCACCCCTCCACTTT. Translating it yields CASSESLNSPLHF.

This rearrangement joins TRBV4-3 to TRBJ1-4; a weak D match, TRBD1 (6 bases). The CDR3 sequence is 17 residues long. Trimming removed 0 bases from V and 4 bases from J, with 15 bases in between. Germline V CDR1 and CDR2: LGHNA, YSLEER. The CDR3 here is CASSQDLAGHINEKLFF. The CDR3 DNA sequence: TGCGCCAGCAGCCAAGATCTTGCGGGACACATTAATGAAAAACTGTTTTTT.

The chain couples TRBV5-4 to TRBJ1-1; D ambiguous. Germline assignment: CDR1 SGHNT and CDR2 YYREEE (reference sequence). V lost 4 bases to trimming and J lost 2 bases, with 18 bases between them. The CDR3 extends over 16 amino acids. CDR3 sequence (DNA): TGTGCCAGCAGCATCGAGGGTGACCCACTAAACACTGAAGCTTTCTTT. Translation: CASSIEGDPLNTEAFF.

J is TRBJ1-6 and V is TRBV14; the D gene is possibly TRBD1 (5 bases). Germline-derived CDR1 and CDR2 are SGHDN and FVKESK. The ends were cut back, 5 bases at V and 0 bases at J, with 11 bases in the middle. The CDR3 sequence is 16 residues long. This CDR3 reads CASSKPGGSYNSPLHF. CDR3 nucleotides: TGTGCCAGCAGCAAACCGGGGGGCTCCTATAATTCACCCCTCCACTTT. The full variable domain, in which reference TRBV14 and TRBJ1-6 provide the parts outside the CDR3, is EAGVTQFPSHSVIEKGQTVTLRCDPISGHDNLYWYRRVMGKEIKFLLHFVKESKQDESGMPNNRFLAERTGGTYSTLKVQPAELEDSGVYFCASSKPGGSYNSPLHFGNGTRLTVT.

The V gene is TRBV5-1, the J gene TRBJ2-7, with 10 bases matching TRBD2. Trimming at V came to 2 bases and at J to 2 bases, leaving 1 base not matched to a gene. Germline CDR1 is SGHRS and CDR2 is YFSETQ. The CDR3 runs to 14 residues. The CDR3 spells CASSFTSGTYEQYF. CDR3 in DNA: TGCGCCAGCAGCTTTACTAGCGGGACCTACGAGCAGTACTTC.

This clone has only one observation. The CDR3 sequence is CAIRDTYEQYF. The CDR3 nucleotides read TGTGCCATACGTGACACCTACGAGCAGTACTTC. The gene calls are TRBV2 and TRBJ2-7; D ambiguous. V was trimmed by 10 bases and J by 2 bases, leaving 9 bases between them. Germline assignment: CDR1 SNHLY and CDR2 FYNNEI. CDR3 length equals 11 residues.

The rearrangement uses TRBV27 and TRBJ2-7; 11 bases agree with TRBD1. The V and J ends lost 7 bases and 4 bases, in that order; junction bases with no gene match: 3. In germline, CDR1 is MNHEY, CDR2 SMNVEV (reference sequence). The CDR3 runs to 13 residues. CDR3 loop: CASTGQGEYEQYF. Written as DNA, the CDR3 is TGTGCCAGCACGGGACAGGGGGAGTACGAGCAGTACTTC.

CDR3 residues: CASSGATTSTDTQYF. The CDR3, as DNA: TGTGCCAGCAGCGGGGCCACGACTAGCACAGATACGCAGTATTTT. The V and J genes are TRBV5-4 and TRBJ2-3, with D possibly matching TRBD1 (5 bases). V lost 4 bases, J lost 0 bases, and 12 bases lay in between. The germline gives CDR1 SGHNT, CDR2 YYREEE (reference sequence). The CDR3 totals 15 residues. The complete variable domain, with remaining parts taken from reference TRBV5-4 and TRBJ2-3, reads ETGVTQSPTHLIKTRGQQVTLRCSSQSGHNTVSWYQQALGQGPQFIFQYYREEENGRGNFPPRFSGLQFPNYSSELNVNALELDDSALYLCASSGATTSTDTQYFGPGTRLTVL.

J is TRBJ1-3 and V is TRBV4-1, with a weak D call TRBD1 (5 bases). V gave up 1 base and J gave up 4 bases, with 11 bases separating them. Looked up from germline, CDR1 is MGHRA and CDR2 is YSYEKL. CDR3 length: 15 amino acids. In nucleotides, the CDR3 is TGCGCCAGCAGCCAAGTGGCGGGGGAGGGAAACACCATATATTTT. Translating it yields CASSQVAGEGNTIYF.

Here the CDR3 reads CASSLFSGGEQYF. Written as DNA, the CDR3 is TGTGCCAGCAGCCTCTTTTCAGGTGGTGAGCAGTACTTC. The rearrangement links TRBV7-8 to TRBJ2-7; unclear D gene. CDR3 length: 13 residues. The ends were cut back, 5 bases at V and 7 bases at J, with 15 bases in the middle. Germline V gene lookup returns CDR1 SGHVS and CDR2 FQNEAQ.

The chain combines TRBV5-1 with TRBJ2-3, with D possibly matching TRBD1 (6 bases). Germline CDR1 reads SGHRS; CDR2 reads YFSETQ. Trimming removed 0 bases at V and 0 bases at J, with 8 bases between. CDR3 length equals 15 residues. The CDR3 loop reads CASSLGDKSTDTQYF. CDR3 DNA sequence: TGCGCCAGCAGCTTGGGGGACAAGAGCACAGATACGCAGTATTTT. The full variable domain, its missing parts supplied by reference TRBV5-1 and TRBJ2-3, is KAGVTQTPRYLIKTRGQQVTLSCSPISGHRSVSWYQQTPGQGLQFLFEYFSETQRNKGNFPGRFSGRQFSNSRSEMNVSTLELGDSALYLCASSLGDKSTDTQYFGPGTRLTVL.